Shown below are 27 T cell receptor beta chains from a single sample sequenced in a study of blood T cell repertoires in COVID-19. Measured with immunoSEQ multiplex PCR; TCRdb has only the in-frame clones, and not every one. The sample has around 280,000 clones, around nine tenths seen once. Sample: peripheral blood. The receptors stem from a woman aged 30 to 39 with COVID-19, enrolled during active disease.

V gene TRBV5-4 combines with J gene TRBJ2-1; 12 nucleotides agree with TRBD2. Trimming removed 4 bases from V and 9 bases from J; junction bases left unmatched: 8. Germline CDR1 reads SGHNT; CDR2 reads YYREEE (reference sequence). The CDR3 runs 15 residues. CDR3 loop: CASSPPTSGRREQFF. The CDR3 nucleotides read TGTGCCAGCAGCCCCCCGACTAGCGGGAGACGTGAGCAGTTCTTC.

Concerning this clone: This sample also contains other DNA sequences that code for the same CDR3. The J gene is TRBJ2-5, the V gene TRBV5-1; TRBD2 matches 11 bases. Germline assignment: CDR1 SGHRS and CDR2 YFSETQ. This CDR3 comprises 14 residues. The V and J ends lost 3 bases and 4 bases, in that order; junction bases with no gene match: 2. The DNA of the CDR3 is TGCGCCAGCAGCTCCGGGACTAGCGGAGAGACCCAGTACTTC. Its translation: CASSSGTSGETQYF.

This chain uses TRBV30 with TRBJ1-5; the D gene is possibly TRBD1 (6 bases). CDR3 length: 13 amino acids. Per the germline V gene, CDR1 is GTSNPN and CDR2 is SVGIG (reference sequence). V was pared by 4 bases and J by 4 bases, with 11 bases between. The CDR3 DNA is TGTGCCTGGAAAGAGGGGGGGAATCAGCCCCAGCATTTT. Translated: CAWKEGGNQPQHF. The whole variable domain, remainder taken from reference TRBV30 and TRBJ1-5, is SQTIHQWPATLVQPVGSPLSLECTVEGTSNPNLYWYRQAAGRGLQLLFYSVGIGQISSEVPQNLSASRPQDRQFILSSKKLLLSDSGFYLCAWKEGGNQPQHFGDGTRLSIL.

The chain couples TRBV30 to TRBJ2-7, with a possible D match to TRBD2 (6 bases). CDR1 GTSNPN and CDR2 SVGIG come from the germline V gene (reference sequence). The CDR3 sequence is 12 residues long. Trimming removed 7 bases at V and 3 bases at J, with 13 bases between. The DNA of the CDR3 is TGTGCCTACTCGGGACTCGACTACGAGCAGTACTTC. This encodes CAYSGLDYEQYF. The complete variable domain, with remaining parts taken from reference TRBV30 and TRBJ2-7, reads SQTIHQWPATLVQPVGSPLSLECTVEGTSNPNLYWYRQAAGRGLQLLFYSVGIGQISSEVPQNLSASRPQDRQFILSSKKLLLSDSGFYLCAYSGLDYEQYFGPGTRLTVT.

The rearrangement joins TRBV7-2 to TRBJ2-7, with a possible D match to TRBD2 (6 bases). Germline V CDR1 and CDR2: SGHTA, FQGNSA. This CDR3 region has 14 residues. V was clipped by 6 bases and J by 6 bases, with 18 bases between them. The CDR3 sequence: CASRSTGGYSEQYF. In nucleotides, the CDR3 is TGTGCCAGCAGGTCAACCGGGGGTTACAGCGAGCAGTACTTC.

This chain connects TRBV6-5 to TRBJ1-6; possible D gene TRBD1, 5 bases. The CDR3 sequence is 14 residues long. Between the trimmed V and J ends, which lost 7 bases and 7 bases, there was a span of 14 bases. CDR1 and CDR2 from the germline V gene are MNHEY and SVGAGI. The CDR3 nucleotides are TGTGCCAGCACCAGGCGCCCAGGGAATTCACCCCTCCACTTT. This gives the protein CASTRRPGNSPLHF.

The chain is built from TRBV5-4 and TRBJ2-1; TRBD1 is a possible D gene (6 bases). From germline, CDR1 is SGHNT and CDR2 YYREEE (reference sequence). The V end lost 0 bases, the J end lost 5 bases, and 9 bases lay between the germline ends. The CDR3 is 14 amino acids. CDR3 sequence (DNA): TGTGCCAGCAGCTTGGTCGGACAGCACAATGAGCAGTTCTTC. Its protein product is CASSLVGQHNEQFF.

With respect to this clone: Within the sample, other DNA sequences also encode this same CDR3. The gene calls are TRBV28 and TRBJ1-2; D ambiguous. Germline V gives CDR1 MDHEN, CDR2 SYDVKM. Trimming took 6 bases from V and 1 from J, leaving 3 bases between them. The CDR3 sequence is 11 residues long. CDR3 nucleotides: TGTGCCAGCAGCCTTAACTATGGCTACACCTTC. As protein: CASSLNYGYTF.

This chain connects TRBV27 to TRBJ2-5; 7 positions match TRBD1. Germline V gives CDR1 MNHEY, CDR2 SMNVEV (reference sequence). This CDR3 contains 13 residues. With 3 bases clipped from V and 4 bases from J, the junction kept 2 bases outside the gene matches. The CDR3 DNA is TGTGCCAGCAGTTTGACAGGGACAGAGACCCAGTACTTC. Protein product: CASSLTGTETQYF.

The V call is TRBV5-3, the J call TRBJ1-3, with a weak D call TRBD1 (5 bases). TRBV5-3 is given ORF status, its function remaining uncertain. Trimming took 4 bases from V and 4 from J, leaving 15 bases between them. The length of the CDR3 is 15 residues. The CDR3 DNA follows: TGTGCCAGAAGCCGACCGACAGATAACGGAAACACCATATATTTT. Its translation is CARSRPTDNGNTIYF.

The CDR3 DNA follows: TGTGCCACCAGTGATTCCCCTCGGTGGAGGGGAAGGGCCGGGGAGCTGTTTTTT. Translated: CATSDSPRWRGRAGELFF. The chain carries TRBV24-1 and TRBJ2-2, with a possible D match to TRBD2 (6 bases). Trimming pared 2 bases from V and 6 bases from J, leaving 21 bases between. Germline V gene sequence: CDR1 KGHDR, CDR2 SFDVKD. The length of the CDR3 is 18 residues.

CDR3 sequence (DNA): TGTGCCACCAGCCCCCCCAGCGGCAGTGGGAATGAGCAGTTCTTC. This codes for CATSPPSGSGNEQFF. This rearrangement joins TRBV15 to TRBJ2-1, with D possibly being TRBD2 (5 bases). This CDR3 comprises 15 residues. Germline CDR1 is LNHNV and CDR2 is YYDKDF (reference sequence). V dropped 5 bases and J dropped 7 bases, with 18 bases sitting between them. Filled out from reference TRBV15 and TRBJ2-1, the complete variable domain reads DAMVIQNPRYQVTQFGKPVTLSCSQTLNHNVMYWYQQKSSQAPKLLFHYYDKDFNNEADTPDNFQSRRPNTSFCFLDIRSPGLGDTAMYLCATSPPSGSGNEQFFGPGTRLTVL.

The chain uses TRBV7-2 and TRBJ2-7, with D possibly matching TRBD1 (6 bases). CDR1 and CDR2 (germline): SGHTA, FQGNSA. This CDR3 contains 14 residues. V lost 0 bases and J lost 6, with 12 bases in between. Here the CDR3 DNA reads TGTGCCAGCAGCTTAGCACAGGGTATTGGCGAGCAGTACTTC. Translating it yields CASSLAQGIGEQYF. The full variable domain, rest sourced from reference TRBV7-2 and TRBJ2-7, is GAGVSQSPSNKVTEKGKDVELRCDPISGHTALYWYRQSLGQGLEFLIYFQGNSAPDKSGLPSDRFSAERTGGSVSTLTIQRTQQEDSAVYLCASSLAQGIGEQYFGPGTRLTVT.

The chain uses TRBV7-3 and TRBJ2-3; TRBD1 is a possible D gene (5 bases). The CDR3 runs 13 residues. Germline V gene data show CDR1 as SGHTA and CDR2 as FQGTGA. V gave up 5 bases and J gave up 5 bases, with 11 bases separating them. The chain's CDR3 is CASSPNRLDTQYF. DNA for the CDR3: TGTGCCAGCAGCCCGAACAGGTTAGATACGCAGTATTTT.

V and J are TRBV30 and TRBJ1-1; TRBD1 might be the D (6 bases). CDR3 length equals 14 residues. Trimming shortened V by 3 bases and J by 5 bases, and 16 bases separated the two germline ends. Germline V gene lookup returns CDR1 GTSNPN and CDR2 SVGIG (reference sequence). The CDR3 loop reads CAWRGSTGGTEAFF. The CDR3 nucleotides are TGTGCCTGGAGGGGTTCGACAGGCGGGACTGAAGCTTTCTTT.

This chain uses TRBV6-5 with TRBJ2-7, with TRBD2 as a possible D gene (5 bases). Trimming took off 2 bases at V and 4 bases at J, with 15 bases between the two ends. The CDR3 covers 15 residues. Germline CDR1 reads MNHEY; CDR2 reads SVGAGI. Here the CDR3 DNA reads TGTGCCAGCAGTTACGGAGGCGGCCCCCTTTACGAGCAGTACTTC. The encoded protein is CASSYGGGPLYEQYF.

The genes are TRBV28 and TRBJ1-1, with 7 bases matching TRBD1. V was clipped by 5 bases and J by 7 bases; unmatched bases: 13. CDR3 length: 15 residues. Germline lookup yields CDR1 MDHEN and CDR2 SYDVKM. The DNA for the CDR3 is TGTGCCAGCAGTCAGCTCCGGGCCAGACAGGGTGAAGCTTTCTTT. Its translation is CASSQLRARQGEAFF.

V usage is TRBV2 and J usage is TRBJ2-7; 7 bases line up with TRBD1. The germline V gene has CDR1 SNHLY and CDR2 FYNNEI. V lost 6 bases to trimming and J lost 1 base; unmatched junction nucleotides: 0. The CDR3 is 12 residues long. Here the CDR3 DNA reads TGTGCCAGCAGGGGACAGTCCTACGAGCAGTACTTC. This sequence encodes CASRGQSYEQYF.

V is TRBV30 and J is TRBJ1-2; D unclear. The CDR3 has 11 amino acids. CDR1 is GTSNPN, CDR2 SVGIG, per germline (reference sequence). Between the trimmed V and J ends, which lost 3 bases and 8 bases, there was a span of 10 bases. CDR3 residues: CAWSRPGGYTF. CDR3 nucleotides: TGTGCCTGGAGCCGCCCGGGAGGCTACACCTTC.

This rearrangement joins TRBV9 to TRBJ1-5; 7 bases are a match to TRBD1. J gave up 0 bases and V 4 bases, and 13 bases lay outside the gene matches. Looked up from germline, CDR1 is SGDLS and CDR2 is YYNGEE. The CDR3 sequence is 18 residues long. This CDR3 is CASSPEQGILYSNQPQHF. In DNA form, the CDR3 reads TGTGCCAGCAGCCCCGAACAGGGGATCTTGTATAGCAATCAGCCCCAGCATTTT.

This clone was seen just once. The rearrangement links TRBV9 to TRBJ2-5; 9 bases line up with TRBD2. CDR3 length: 15 residues. V was clipped by 4 bases and J by 5 bases; unmatched bases: 9. Germline V gives CDR1 SGDLS, CDR2 YYNGEE. The CDR3 loop reads CASSTGLASRETQYF. The CDR3 DNA reads as TGTGCCAGCAGCACCGGACTAGCGAGTAGGGAGACCCAGTACTTC.

The rearrangement joins TRBV5-4 to TRBJ1-1; 7 bases match TRBD1. Germline V gene lookup returns CDR1 SGHNT and CDR2 YYREEE (reference sequence). Trimming took 2 bases from V and 3 from J; bases not matched to a gene: 7. The CDR3 contains 15 residues. CDR3 DNA sequence: TGTGCCAGCAGCTTTTCTGGCAGGGGGGACACTGAAGCTTTCTTT. This codes for CASSFSGRGDTEAFF.

The rearrangement uses TRBV5-4 and TRBJ1-4, with a possible D match to TRBD1 (5 bases). V shed 3 bases and J shed 7 bases, with 19 bases lying between them. This CDR3 comprises 16 residues. Germline V lookup: CDR1 SGHNT, CDR2 YYREEE (reference sequence). The CDR3 spells CASSSNVGQEPEKLFF. DNA of the CDR3: TGTGCCAGCAGCTCGAATGTGGGGCAGGAGCCTGAAAAACTGTTTTTT.

The rearrangement joins TRBV5-1 to TRBJ2-7; TRBD1 aligns across 7 bases. Germline V lookup: CDR1 SGHRS, CDR2 YFSETQ. This CDR3 has 14 amino acids. V shed 2 bases and J 5 bases; nucleotides not matched to a gene: 7. CDR3 DNA: TGCGCCAGCAGCTTACCGGGACAGACCAACGAGCAGTACTTC. This codes for CASSLPGQTNEQYF.

The chain uses TRBV29-1 and TRBJ2-7; the match to TRBD1 covers 9 bases. Per the germline V gene, CDR1 is SQVTM and CDR2 is ANQGSEA. CDR3 size: 13 residues. Trimming cost V 6 bases and J 3 bases; bases outside gene matches: 6. The DNA for the CDR3 is TGCAGCGTAATAATGGACAGGGGCTACGAGCAGTACTTC. Translated, it gives CSVIMDRGYEQYF.

This clone has only one observation. The rearrangement uses TRBV5-1 and TRBJ2-7; tentatively, D is TRBD2 (6 bases). There are 14 residues in the CDR3. Looked up from germline, CDR1 is SGHRS and CDR2 is YFSETQ. V lost 1 base and J 2 bases, leaving 10 bases between the germline ends. The CDR3 nucleotides read TGCGCCAGCAGCTTGATAGCGGCTACCTACGAGCAGTACTTC. Residues: CASSLIAATYEQYF.

This clone was detected only a few times. The V and J genes are TRBV6-6 and TRBJ2-5, with 8 bases matching TRBD2. The CDR3 consists of 16 residues. J gave up 5 bases and V 0 bases, and 8 bases lay outside the gene matches. The germline V gene encodes CDR1 MNHNY and CDR2 SVGAGI (reference sequence). The CDR3 spells CASSYSNREGPETQYF. DNA of the CDR3: TGTGCCAGCAGTTACTCGAATCGGGAGGGCCCCGAGACCCAGTACTTC.